The 8 T cell receptor beta chains presented below share a single source sample, sequenced in a study of blood T cell repertoires in COVID-19. The assay was immunoSEQ multiplex PCR, and TCRdb's table has in-frame clones only and misses some. The sample holds around 72,000 clones, around 86% seen once. Sequenced: peripheral blood. These receptors were taken from a man over 45 with active COVID-19.

The rearrangement links TRBV3-1 (or the pseudogene TRBV3-2) to TRBJ1-2; 7 bases match TRBD1. The CDR3 runs to 16 residues. Germline V gives CDR1 LGHDT, CDR2 YNNKEL (reference sequence). V lost 3 bases to trimming and J lost 5 bases; unmatched junction nucleotides: 12. The CDR3 loop is CASSHPSGQKPYGYTF. CDR3 coding DNA: TGTGCCAGCAGCCACCCATCGGGACAGAAACCTTATGGCTACACCTTC.

The gene calls are TRBV3-1 (or the pseudogene TRBV3-2) and TRBJ1-1; 7 positions agree with TRBD1. This CDR3 contains 14 residues. Germline CDR1 and CDR2: LGHDT and YNNKEL (reference sequence). V dropped 1 base and J dropped 6; count of bases not matched to a gene: 5. This chain's CDR3 is CASSQVYQGAEAFF. The CDR3 region has the DNA TGTGCCAGCAGCCAAGTGTACCAGGGGGCTGAAGCTTTCTTT.

V is TRBV28 and J is TRBJ2-6; 7 bases map to TRBD1. V shed 8 bases and J 0 bases; nucleotides not matched to a gene: 7. This CDR3 is 16 amino acids long. In germline, CDR1 is MDHEN, CDR2 SYDVKM. The DNA of the CDR3 is TGTGCCAGCGCGACAGGGTTCCTCTCTGGGGCCAACGTCCTGACTTTC. Amino acids: CASATGFLSGANVLTF.

The rearrangement uses TRBV2 and TRBJ2-1, with 7 bases that match TRBD2. V lost 8 bases and J lost 6; bases outside the gene matches: 13. The germline gives CDR1 SNHLY, CDR2 FYNNEI. The CDR3 covers 15 residues. CDR3 loop: CASQTGTIGTNEQFF. The CDR3 coding sequence is TGTGCCAGCCAAACCGGGACTATCGGAACCAATGAGCAGTTCTTC.

As DNA, the CDR3 is TGTGCCAGCAGCCTAATTACTACCACAGATACGCAGTATTTT. It is translated as CASSLITTTDTQYF. V is TRBV7-2 and J is TRBJ2-3, with D hard to call. Germline CDR1 and CDR2: SGHTA and FQGNSA. Trimming removed 5 bases from V and 2 bases from J, with 11 bases in between. The CDR3 covers 14 residues. The complete variable domain, with remaining parts taken from reference TRBV7-2 and TRBJ2-3, reads GAGVSQSPSNKVTEKGKDVELRCDPISGHTALYWYRQSLGQGLEFLIYFQGNSAPDKSGLPSDRFSAERTGGSVSTLTIQRTQQEDSAVYLCASSLITTTDTQYFGPGTRLTVL.

This clone was seen only once. The rearrangement links TRBV7-2 to TRBJ2-3; tentative D call: TRBD1 (5 bases). The CDR3 loop spans 15 amino acids. The germline gives CDR1 SGHTA, CDR2 FQGNSA. Deletions cut 1 base from V and 4 bases from J, with 12 bases between. The CDR3 region is CASSLGGSLPDTQYF. DNA of the CDR3: TGTGCCAGCAGCTTAGGGGGCTCCCTCCCAGATACGCAGTATTTT.

The CDR3 DNA reads as TGTGCTAGTGGTTTGGAAGGCGGGAGGGGAACCTACAATGAGCAGTTCTTC. This gives the protein CASGLEGGRGTYNEQFF. This rearrangement joins TRBV12-5 to TRBJ2-1; 9 nucleotides line up with TRBD2. This CDR3 is built from 17 residues. The junction had 6 bases not matched to a gene; V was cut back by 1 base and J by 2 bases. Germline CDR1 reads LGHNT; CDR2 reads FRNRAP.

The V call is TRBV23-1, the J call TRBJ2-7; 7 bases agree with TRBD1. TRBV23-1 qualifies as an ORF whose function is uncertain. V gave up 1 base and J gave up 0 bases; unmatched junction bases: 6. There are 16 residues in the CDR3. CDR3 sequence: CASSQWEQGSSYEQYF. For the CDR3, the DNA is TGCGCCAGCAGTCAATGGGAACAGGGGAGCTCCTACGAGCAGTACTTC.